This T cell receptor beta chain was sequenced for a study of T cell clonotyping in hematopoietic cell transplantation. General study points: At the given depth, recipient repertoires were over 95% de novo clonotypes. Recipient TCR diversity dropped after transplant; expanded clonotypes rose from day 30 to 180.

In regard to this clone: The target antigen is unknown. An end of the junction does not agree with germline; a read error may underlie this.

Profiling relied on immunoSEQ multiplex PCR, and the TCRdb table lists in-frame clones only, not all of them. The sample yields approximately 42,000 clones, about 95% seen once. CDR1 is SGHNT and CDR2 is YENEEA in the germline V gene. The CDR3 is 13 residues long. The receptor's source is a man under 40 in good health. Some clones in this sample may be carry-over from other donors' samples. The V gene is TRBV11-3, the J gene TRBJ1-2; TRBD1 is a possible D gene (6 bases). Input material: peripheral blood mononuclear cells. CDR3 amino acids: CASSTQGMALGVF. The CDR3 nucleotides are TGTGCCAGCAGCACGCAGGGGATGGCTTTGGGAGTCTTC. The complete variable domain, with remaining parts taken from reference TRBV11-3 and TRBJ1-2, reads EAGVVQSPRYKIIEKKQPVAFWCNPISGHNTLYWYLQNLGQGPELLIRYENEEAVDDSQLPKDRFSAERLKGVDSTLKIQPAELGDSAVYLCASSTQGMALGVFGSGTRLTVV.